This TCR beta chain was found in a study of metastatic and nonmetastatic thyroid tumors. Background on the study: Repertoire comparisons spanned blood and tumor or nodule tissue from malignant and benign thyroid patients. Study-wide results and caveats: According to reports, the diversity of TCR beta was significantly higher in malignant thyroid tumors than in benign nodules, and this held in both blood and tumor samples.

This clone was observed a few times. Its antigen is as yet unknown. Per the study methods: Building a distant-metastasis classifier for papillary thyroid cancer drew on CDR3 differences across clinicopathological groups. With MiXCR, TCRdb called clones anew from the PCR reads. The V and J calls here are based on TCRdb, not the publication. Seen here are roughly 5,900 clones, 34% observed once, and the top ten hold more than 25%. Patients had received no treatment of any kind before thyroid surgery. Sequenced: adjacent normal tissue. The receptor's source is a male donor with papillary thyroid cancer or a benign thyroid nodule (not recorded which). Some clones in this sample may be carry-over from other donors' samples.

CDR3 sequence (DNA): TGTGCCAGCAGTTCTTTAAACAGGGGTCGATACAATGAGCAGTTCTTC. Encoded protein: CASSSLNRGRYNEQFF. The chain links TRBV6-5 to TRBJ2-1; 7 nucleotides line up with TRBD1. CDR1 is MNHEY and CDR2 is SVGAGI in the germline V gene. V trimming: 4 bases; J trimming: 4 bases; junction bases outside the gene matches: 10. CDR3 length: 16 residues.